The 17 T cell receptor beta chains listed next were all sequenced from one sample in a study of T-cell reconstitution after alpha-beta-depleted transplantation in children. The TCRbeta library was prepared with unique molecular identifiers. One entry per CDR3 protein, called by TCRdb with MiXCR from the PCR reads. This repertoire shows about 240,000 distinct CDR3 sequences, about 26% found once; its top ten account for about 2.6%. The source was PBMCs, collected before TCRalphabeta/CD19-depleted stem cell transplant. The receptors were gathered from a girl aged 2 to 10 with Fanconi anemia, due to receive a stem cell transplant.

For the CDR3, the DNA is TGCGCCAGCAGCTTGGTGGGCACACTCACAGATACGCAGTATTTT. Protein sequence: CASSLVGTLTDTQYF. The rearrangement links TRBV5-1 to TRBJ2-3, with D hard to call. Germline values: CDR1 SGHRS, CDR2 YFSETQ. The CDR3 totals 15 residues. V was shortened by 0 bases and J by 2 bases, with 10 bases between the two germline ends.

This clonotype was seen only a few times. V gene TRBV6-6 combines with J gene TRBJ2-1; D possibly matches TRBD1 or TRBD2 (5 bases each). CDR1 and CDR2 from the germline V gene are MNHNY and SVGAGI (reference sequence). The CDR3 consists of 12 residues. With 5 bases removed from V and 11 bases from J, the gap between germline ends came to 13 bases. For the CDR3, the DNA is TGTGCCAGCAGTCCAACCGGGACCCAGCAGTTCTTC. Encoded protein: CASSPTGTQQFF.

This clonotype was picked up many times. The CDR3 bases are TGCAGTGCTAGAGATTTTCGGGAGAGTTCCTACAATGAGCAGTTCTTC. This encodes CSARDFRESSYNEQFF. The gene calls are TRBV20-1 and TRBJ2-1; possible D gene TRBD2, 6 bases. This CDR3 is 16 amino acids long. Trimming left V 0 bases short and J 1 base short, with 13 bases between. CDR1 and CDR2 from the germline V gene are DFQATT and SNEGSKA (reference sequence).

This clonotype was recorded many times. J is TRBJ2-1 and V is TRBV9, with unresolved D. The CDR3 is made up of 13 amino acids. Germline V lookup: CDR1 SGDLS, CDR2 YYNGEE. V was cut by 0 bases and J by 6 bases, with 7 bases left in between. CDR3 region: CASSVDASNEQFF. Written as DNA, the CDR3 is TGTGCCAGCAGCGTAGACGCGAGCAATGAGCAGTTCTTC.

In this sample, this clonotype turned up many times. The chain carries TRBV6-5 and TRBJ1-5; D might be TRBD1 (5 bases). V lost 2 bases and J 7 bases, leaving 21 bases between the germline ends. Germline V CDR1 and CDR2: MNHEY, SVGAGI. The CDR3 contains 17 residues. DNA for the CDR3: TGTGCCAGCAGTTACCCCCTTGGGCAGGGTTTCATCCAGCCCCAGCATTTT. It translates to CASSYPLGQGFIQPQHF.

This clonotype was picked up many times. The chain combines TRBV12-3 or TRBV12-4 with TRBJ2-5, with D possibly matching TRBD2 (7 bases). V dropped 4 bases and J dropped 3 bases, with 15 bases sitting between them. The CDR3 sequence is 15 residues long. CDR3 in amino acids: CASSSWRGGEETQYF. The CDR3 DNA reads TGTGCCAGCAGTTCCTGGAGGGGGGGAGAAGAGACCCAGTACTTC.

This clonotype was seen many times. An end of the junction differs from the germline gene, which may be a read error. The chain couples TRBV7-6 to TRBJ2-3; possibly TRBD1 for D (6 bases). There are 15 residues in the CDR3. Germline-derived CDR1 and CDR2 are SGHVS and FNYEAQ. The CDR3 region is CVSSLAGAVTDTQYF. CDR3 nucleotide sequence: TGTGTCAGCAGCTTAGCAGGGGCGGTCACAGACACGCAGTATTTT.

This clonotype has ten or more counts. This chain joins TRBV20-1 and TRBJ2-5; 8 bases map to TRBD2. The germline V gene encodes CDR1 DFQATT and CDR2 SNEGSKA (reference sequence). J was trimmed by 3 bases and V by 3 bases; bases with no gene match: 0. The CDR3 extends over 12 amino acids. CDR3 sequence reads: CSASGREETQYF. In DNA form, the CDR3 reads TGCAGTGCTAGCGGGAGGGAAGAGACCCAGTACTTC.

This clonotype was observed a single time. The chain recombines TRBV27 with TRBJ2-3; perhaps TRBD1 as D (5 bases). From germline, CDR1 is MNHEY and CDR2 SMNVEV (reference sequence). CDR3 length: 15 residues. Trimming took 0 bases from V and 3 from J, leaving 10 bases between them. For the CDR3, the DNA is TGTGCCAGCAGTTTATCTCCAGGGTGGACAGATACGCAGTATTTT. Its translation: CASSLSPGWTDTQYF.

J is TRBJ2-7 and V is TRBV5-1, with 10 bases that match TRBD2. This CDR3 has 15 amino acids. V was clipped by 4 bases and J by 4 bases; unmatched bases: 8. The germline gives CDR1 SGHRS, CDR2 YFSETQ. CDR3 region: CASSAGTSEAYEQYF. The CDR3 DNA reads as TGCGCCAGCAGCGCCGGGACTAGCGAGGCATACGAGCAGTACTTC. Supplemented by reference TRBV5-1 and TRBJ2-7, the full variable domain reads KAGVTQTPRYLIKTRGQQVTLSCSPISGHRSVSWYQQTPGQGLQFLFEYFSETQRNKGNFPGRFSGRQFSNSRSEMNVSTLELGDSALYLCASSAGTSEAYEQYFGPGTRLTVT.

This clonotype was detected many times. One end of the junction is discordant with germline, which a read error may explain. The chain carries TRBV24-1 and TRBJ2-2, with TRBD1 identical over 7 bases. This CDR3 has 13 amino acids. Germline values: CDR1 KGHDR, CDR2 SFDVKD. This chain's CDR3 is CAARDSYTGELFF. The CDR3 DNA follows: TGTGCCGCCAGGGACAGCTACACCGGGGAGCTGTTTTTT.

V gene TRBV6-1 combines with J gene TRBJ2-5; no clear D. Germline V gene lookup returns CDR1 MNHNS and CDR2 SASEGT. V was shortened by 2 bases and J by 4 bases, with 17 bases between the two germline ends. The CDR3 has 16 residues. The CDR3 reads CASSEWAPPQRETQYF. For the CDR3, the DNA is TGTGCCAGCAGTGAATGGGCACCCCCACAACGAGAGACCCAGTACTTC.

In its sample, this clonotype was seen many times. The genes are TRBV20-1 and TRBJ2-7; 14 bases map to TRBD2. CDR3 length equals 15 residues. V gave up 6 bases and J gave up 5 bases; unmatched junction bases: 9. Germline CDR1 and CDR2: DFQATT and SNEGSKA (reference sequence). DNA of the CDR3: TGCAGTGCCGTATACACGGGACTAGCGGGGGACGAGCAGTACTTC. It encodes CSAVYTGLAGDEQYF.

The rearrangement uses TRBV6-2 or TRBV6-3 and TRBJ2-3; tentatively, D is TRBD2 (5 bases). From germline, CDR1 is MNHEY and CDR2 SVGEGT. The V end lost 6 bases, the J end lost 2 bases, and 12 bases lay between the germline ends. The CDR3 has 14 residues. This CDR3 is CASSPRAYTDTQYF. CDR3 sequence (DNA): TGTGCCAGCAGCCCGAGGGCGTACACAGATACGCAGTATTTT.

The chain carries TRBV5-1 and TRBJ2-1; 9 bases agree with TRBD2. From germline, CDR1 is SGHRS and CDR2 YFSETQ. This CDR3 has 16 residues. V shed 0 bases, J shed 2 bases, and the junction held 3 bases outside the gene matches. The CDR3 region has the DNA TGCGCCAGCAGCTTGGCCGGCGGGAGGGCCTACAATGAGCAGTTCTTC. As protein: CASSLAGGRAYNEQFF.

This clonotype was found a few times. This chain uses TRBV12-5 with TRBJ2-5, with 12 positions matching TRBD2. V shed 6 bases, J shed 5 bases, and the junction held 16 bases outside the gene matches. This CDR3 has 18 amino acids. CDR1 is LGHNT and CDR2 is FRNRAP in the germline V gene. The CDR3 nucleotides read TGTGCTAGTGGCCTACAACCCCTAGCGGGGGGGCGGAGGGAGACCCAGTACTTC. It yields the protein CASGLQPLAGGRRETQYF.

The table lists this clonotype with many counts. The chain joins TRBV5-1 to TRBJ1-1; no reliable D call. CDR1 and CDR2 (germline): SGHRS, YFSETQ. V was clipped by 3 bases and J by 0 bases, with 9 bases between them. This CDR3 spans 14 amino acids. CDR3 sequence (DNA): TGCGCCAGCAGCTCGGATTGGATGAACACTGAAGCTTTCTTT. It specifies CASSSDWMNTEAFF.